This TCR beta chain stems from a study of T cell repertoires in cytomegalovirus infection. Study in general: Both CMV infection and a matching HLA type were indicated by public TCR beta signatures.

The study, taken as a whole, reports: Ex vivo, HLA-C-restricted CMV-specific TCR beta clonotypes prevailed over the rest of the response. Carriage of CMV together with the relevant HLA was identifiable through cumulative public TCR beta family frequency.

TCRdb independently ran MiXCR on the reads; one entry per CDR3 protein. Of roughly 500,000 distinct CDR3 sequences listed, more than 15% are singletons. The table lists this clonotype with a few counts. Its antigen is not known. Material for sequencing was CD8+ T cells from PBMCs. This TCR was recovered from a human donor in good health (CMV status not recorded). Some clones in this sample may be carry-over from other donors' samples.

The CDR3 coding sequence is TGCGCCAGCACGGAGGGGACCTGTGGCTACACCTTC. Translation: CASTEGTCGYTF. The rearrangement uses TRBV10-1 and TRBJ1-2; tentatively, D is TRBD1 (5 bases). Germline loops: CDR1 WNHNN, CDR2 SYGVQD (reference sequence). Trimming took 7 bases from V and 7 from J, leaving 13 bases between them. This CDR3 has 12 amino acids.